These 14 T cell receptor beta chains share one sample of origin, sequenced in a study of blood T cell repertoires in COVID-19. Clones were sequenced by immunoSEQ multiplex PCR, and TCRdb holds only the in-frame ones, with some missing. Here the sample spans roughly 300,000 clones, roughly 86% being singletons. The sample comprised peripheral blood. The receptor source for this set is a man aged 18 to 29 with active or convalescent COVID-19.

CDR3 sequence reads: CASSLPYPGGGYRADTQYF. For the CDR3, the DNA is TGTGCCAGCAGCTTACCCTACCCCGGCGGGGGGTATCGGGCAGATACGCAGTATTTT. J is TRBJ2-3 and V is TRBV7-9; TRBD2 matches at 8 bases. Germline V gene sequence: CDR1 SEHNR, CDR2 FQNEAQ (reference sequence). This CDR3 spans 19 amino acids. V trimming: 2 bases; J trimming: 4 bases; junction bases outside the gene matches: 17.

The chain has TRBV19 and TRBJ1-2; the match to TRBD1 covers 8 bases. Germline lookup yields CDR1 LNHDA and CDR2 SQIVND (reference sequence). This CDR3 spans 16 amino acids. After removal of 3 bases from V and 2 bases from J, the junction contained 8 bases not matched to a gene. CDR3 residues: CASSINSGQGNYGYTF. In DNA form, the CDR3 reads TGTGCCAGTAGTATCAATAGCGGACAGGGAAACTATGGCTACACCTTC.

The chain recombines TRBV19 with TRBJ1-1, with 11 bases lining up with TRBD1. Germline V gene sequence: CDR1 LNHDA, CDR2 SQIVND (reference sequence). The CDR3 sequence is 16 residues long. V shed 5 bases, J shed 5 bases, and the junction held 10 bases outside the gene matches. CDR3 bases: TGTGCCAGTAGTTCGGGACAGGGGGTCGGTCGGACTGAAGCTTTCTTT. Encoded protein: CASSSGQGVGRTEAFF. Supplemented by reference TRBV19 and TRBJ1-1, the full variable domain reads DGGITQSPKYLFRKEGQNVTLSCEQNLNHDAMYWYRQDPGQGLRLIYYSQIVNDFQKGDIAEGYSVSREKKESFPLTVTSAQKNPTAFYLCASSSGQGVGRTEAFFGQGTRLTVV.

Points on this clone: This sample includes further DNA sequences coding for the same CDR3. The CDR3 here is CASSQAGDTQYF. The CDR3 DNA is TGTGCCAGCAGCCAGGCGGGAGATACGCAGTATTTT. This rearrangement joins TRBV3-1 (or the pseudogene TRBV3-2) to TRBJ2-3; TRBD2 might be the D (5 bases). Germline lookup yields CDR1 LGHDT and CDR2 YNNKEL (reference sequence). The CDR3 runs 12 residues. With 3 bases removed from V and 5 bases from J, the gap between germline ends came to 6 bases.

The chain employs TRBV15 and TRBJ1-1; D unclear. From germline, CDR1 is LNHNV and CDR2 YYDKDF (reference sequence). This CDR3 has 15 amino acids. Trimming cost V 4 bases and J 1 base, with 13 bases left between them. The DNA of the CDR3 is TGTGCCACCAGCATAAGAGGAAGGAGGAACACTGAAGCTTTCTTT. It encodes CATSIRGRRNTEAFF.

The chain carries TRBV4-3 and TRBJ2-7, with D tentatively TRBD1 (5 bases). The CDR3 contains 15 residues. CDR1 and CDR2 (germline): LGHNA, YSLEER. The V end lost 0 bases, the J end lost 0 bases, and 9 bases lay between the germline ends. CDR3 residues: CASSQEAGSSYEQYF. CDR3 nucleotides: TGCGCCAGCAGCCAAGAGGCAGGGTCCTCCTACGAGCAGTACTTC.

The J gene is TRBJ2-2, the V gene TRBV27, with unresolved D. CDR3 length: 13 residues. The V gene lost 4 bases and the J gene lost 5 bases, with 8 bases spanning the gap. Germline V lookup: CDR1 MNHEY, CDR2 SMNVEV (reference sequence). CDR3 sequence reads: CASSSPTTGELFF. The CDR3 bases are TGTGCCAGCAGTTCCCCGACAACCGGGGAGCTGTTTTTT.

This chain connects TRBV27 to TRBJ2-3; 9 bases are shared with TRBD1. The V gene's germline CDR1 is MNHEY and CDR2 SMNVEV (reference sequence). Trimming at V came to 2 bases and at J to 2 bases, leaving 5 bases not matched to a gene. This CDR3 has 16 residues. The CDR3 is CASSLKGQGATDTQYF. As DNA, the CDR3 is TGTGCCAGCAGTTTAAAGGGACAGGGAGCCACAGATACGCAGTATTTT.

The rearrangement uses TRBV18 and TRBJ1-1; no definite D call. The germline CDR1 and CDR2 sequences are KGHSH and LQKENI. V lost 1 base and J 2 bases, leaving 14 bases between the germline ends. This CDR3 contains 16 residues. The CDR3 DNA is TGTGCCAGCTCACCACGGGATCCCGGGAAAAACACTGAAGCTTTCTTT. Translation: CASSPRDPGKNTEAFF.

Notes on this clone: Other DNA variants within this sample encode the same CDR3. The chain carries TRBV6-5 and TRBJ1-5, with D perhaps matching TRBD1 (6 bases). This CDR3 is built from 12 residues. Trimming took off 8 bases at V and 2 bases at J, with 7 bases between the two ends. Germline V lookup: CDR1 MNHEY, CDR2 SVGAGI. CDR3 sequence: CASRTGNQPQHF. The CDR3 DNA reads as TGTGCCAGCCGGACAGGCAATCAGCCCCAGCATTTT.

The chain uses TRBV9 and TRBJ2-7; 9 bases line up with TRBD1. CDR3 length: 15 amino acids. CDR1 is SGDLS, CDR2 YYNGEE, per germline. V lost 3 bases to trimming and J lost 5 bases; unmatched junction nucleotides: 9. This chain's CDR3 is CASSARDREGHEQYF. DNA of the CDR3: TGTGCCAGCAGCGCGAGGGACAGGGAGGGCCACGAGCAGTACTTC.

V gene TRBV11-3 combines with J gene TRBJ1-6, with D possibly being TRBD1 (5 bases). With 5 bases removed from V and 10 bases from J, the gap between germline ends came to 12 bases. CDR1 is SGHNT and CDR2 is YENEEA in the germline V gene. The CDR3 spans 13 residues. This CDR3 is CASSPGGESPLHF. The CDR3 DNA is TGTGCCAGCAGCCCCGGGGGGGAATCACCCCTCCACTTT.

This clone has only a few counts. The chain is built from TRBV18 and TRBJ1-1; TRBD1 agrees at 7 bases. This CDR3 has 14 amino acids. Germline CDR1 KGHSH, CDR2 LQKENI. V gave up 2 bases and J gave up 5 bases; unmatched junction bases: 5. The CDR3 sequence: CASSPWTGRTEAFF. The DNA of the CDR3 is TGTGCCAGCTCACCATGGACAGGCCGGACTGAAGCTTTCTTT.

This clone was detected once. This chain links TRBV19 with TRBJ1-1, with 7 bases that match TRBD1. Trimming cost V 2 bases and J 1 base; bases outside gene matches: 1. Germline V CDR1 and CDR2: LNHDA, SQIVND (reference sequence). The CDR3 loop spans 14 amino acids. The CDR3 nucleotides are TGTGCCAGTAGTATACAGGGGGGGAACACTGAAGCTTTCTTT. This gives the protein CASSIQGGNTEAFF.